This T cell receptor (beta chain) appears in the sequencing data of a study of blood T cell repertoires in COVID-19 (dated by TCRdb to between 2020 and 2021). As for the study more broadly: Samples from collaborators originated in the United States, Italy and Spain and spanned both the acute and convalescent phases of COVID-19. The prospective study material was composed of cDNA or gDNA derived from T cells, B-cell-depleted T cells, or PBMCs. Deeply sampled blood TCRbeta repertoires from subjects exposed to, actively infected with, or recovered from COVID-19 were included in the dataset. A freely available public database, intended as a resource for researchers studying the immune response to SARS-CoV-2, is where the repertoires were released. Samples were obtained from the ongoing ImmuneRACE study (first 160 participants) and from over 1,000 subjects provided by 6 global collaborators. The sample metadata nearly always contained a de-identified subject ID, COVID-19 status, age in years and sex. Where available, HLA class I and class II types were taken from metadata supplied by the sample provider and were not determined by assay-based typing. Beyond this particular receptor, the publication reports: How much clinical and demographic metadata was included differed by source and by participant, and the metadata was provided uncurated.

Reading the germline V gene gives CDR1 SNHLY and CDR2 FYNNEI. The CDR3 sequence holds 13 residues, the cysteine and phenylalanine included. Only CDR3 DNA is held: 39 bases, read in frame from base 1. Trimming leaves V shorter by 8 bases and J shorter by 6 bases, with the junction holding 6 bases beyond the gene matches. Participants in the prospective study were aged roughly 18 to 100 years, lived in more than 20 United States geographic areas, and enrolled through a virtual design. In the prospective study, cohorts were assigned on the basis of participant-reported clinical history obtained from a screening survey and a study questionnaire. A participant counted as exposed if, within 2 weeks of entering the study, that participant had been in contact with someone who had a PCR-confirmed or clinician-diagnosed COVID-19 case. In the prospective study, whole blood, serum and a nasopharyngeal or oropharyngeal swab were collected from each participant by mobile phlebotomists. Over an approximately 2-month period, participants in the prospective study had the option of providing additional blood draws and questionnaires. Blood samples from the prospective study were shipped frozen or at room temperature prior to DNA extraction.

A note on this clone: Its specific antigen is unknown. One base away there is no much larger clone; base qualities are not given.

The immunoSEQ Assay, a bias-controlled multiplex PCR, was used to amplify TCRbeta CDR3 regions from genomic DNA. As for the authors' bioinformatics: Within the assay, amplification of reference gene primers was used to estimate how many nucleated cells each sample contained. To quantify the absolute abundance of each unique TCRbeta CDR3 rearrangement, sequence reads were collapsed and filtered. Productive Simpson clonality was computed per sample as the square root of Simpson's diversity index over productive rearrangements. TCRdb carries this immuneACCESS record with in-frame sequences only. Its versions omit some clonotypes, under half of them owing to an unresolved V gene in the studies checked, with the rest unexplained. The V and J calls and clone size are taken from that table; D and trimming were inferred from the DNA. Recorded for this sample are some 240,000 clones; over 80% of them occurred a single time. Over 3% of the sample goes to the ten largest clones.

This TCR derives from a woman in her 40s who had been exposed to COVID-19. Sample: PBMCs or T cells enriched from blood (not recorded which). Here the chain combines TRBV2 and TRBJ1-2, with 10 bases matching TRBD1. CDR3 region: CASATGTGDGYTF. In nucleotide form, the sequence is TGTGCCAGCGCAACCGGGACAGGGGATGGCTACACCTTC.